These 11 T cell receptor beta chains were sequenced from one sample in a study of shared clonotypes between healthy human individuals. Assay: immunoSEQ multiplex PCR; the TCRdb copy retains only in-frame clones and omits some. The sample yields under 130,000 clones, about 72% seen once. The sample consisted of memory CD8+ T cells sorted from blood. Subset in this sample: CD45RO+ cells pooled with CCR7-negative TemRA cells. These receptors were obtained from a woman aged 25 to 39 in good health.

The chain carries TRBV27 and TRBJ1-2; D remains ambiguous. Trimming took 3 bases from V and 4 from J, leaving 12 bases between them. The CDR3 contains 14 residues. The germline V gene encodes CDR1 MNHEY and CDR2 SMNVEV (reference sequence). The CDR3 bases are TGTGCCAGCAGTTTTCGTTCAGGACGCTATGGCTACACCTTC. Protein: CASSFRSGRYGYTF.

V gene TRBV28 combines with J gene TRBJ1-5; D remains ambiguous. Germline V gene data show CDR1 as MDHEN and CDR2 as SYDVKM. The V end was cut by 7 bases, the J end by 1 base, with 14 bases between. The CDR3 extends over 15 amino acids. Here the CDR3 DNA reads TGTGCCAGCAAGGAGAGGTGGGCGAGCAATCAGCCCCAGCATTTT. This translates into CASKERWASNQPQHF.

The chain uses TRBV20-1 and TRBJ2-1, with 8 bases matching TRBD2. The germline V gene encodes CDR1 DFQATT and CDR2 SNEGSKA (reference sequence). V was pared by 6 bases and J by 9 bases, with 4 bases of the junction left unmatched. This CDR3 contains 11 residues. The CDR3 bases are TGCAGTGCACAGCGGGAGTTTGAGCAGTTCTTC. Translation: CSAQREFEQFF.

In this sample, this clone turned up a few times. The V call is TRBV19, the J call TRBJ2-2, with D possibly TRBD1 on 5 matching bases. The germline V gene has CDR1 LNHDA and CDR2 SQIVND (reference sequence). CDR3 length: 18 residues. Trimming took 5 bases from V and 0 from J, leaving 19 bases between them. The CDR3 DNA reads as TGTGCCAGTAGTCCAAGACAGACGGACCCCGCGAACACCGGGGAGCTGTTTTTT. This sequence encodes CASSPRQTDPANTGELFF.

This clone was seen just once. CDR3 bases: TGTGCCAGCAGCTTGATCGGCGCGAGCTCCTACGAGCAGTACTTC. Translation gives CASSLIGASSYEQYF. The chain joins TRBV5-4 to TRBJ2-7, with D hard to call. Deletions cut 1 base from V and 0 bases from J, with 11 bases between. CDR1 and CDR2 from the germline V gene are SGHNT and YYREEE (reference sequence). The CDR3 has 15 residues.

The V call is TRBV7-9, the J call TRBJ2-7; D unclear. The germline CDR1 and CDR2 sequences are SEHNR and FQNEAQ (reference sequence). The CDR3 consists of 13 residues. Trimming left V 4 bases short and J 0 bases short, with 7 bases between. The CDR3: CASSYDNSYEQYF. The CDR3 region has the DNA TGTGCCAGCAGCTACGACAACTCCTACGAGCAGTACTTC.

The CDR3 loop is CASRREPADTQYF. The CDR3 bases are TGTGCCAGCAGACGGGAACCGGCAGATACGCAGTATTTT. The genes are TRBV5-5 and TRBJ2-3; tentative D call: TRBD2 (5 bases). The CDR3 runs to 13 residues. In germline, CDR1 is SGHKS, CDR2 YYEKEE (reference sequence). The V gene lost 5 bases and the J gene lost 4 bases, with 11 bases spanning the gap.

V is TRBV30 and J is TRBJ2-1; 11 bases match TRBD1. The CDR3 sequence is 14 residues long. Germline V gene sequence: CDR1 GTSNPN, CDR2 SVGIG (reference sequence). The V gene end was trimmed by 5 bases and the J gene end by 1 base; junction bases not matched to a gene: 1. The CDR3 DNA follows: TGTGCCTGGGGGACAGGGGGGTCCTACAATGAGCAGTTCTTC. It translates to CAWGTGGSYNEQFF.

This clone appeared a few times. V gene TRBV28 combines with J gene TRBJ2-6, with 9 bases that match TRBD1. The CDR3 totals 16 residues. V lost 5 bases to trimming and J lost 2 bases; unmatched junction nucleotides: 4. The germline CDR1 and CDR2 sequences are MDHEN and SYDVKM. The CDR3 DNA is TGTGCCAGCAGTCCAGGGACAGGGACTGGGGCCAACGTCCTGACTTTC. It translates to CASSPGTGTGANVLTF.

The chain couples TRBV5-1 to TRBJ2-1, with TRBD2 matching 9 bases. CDR1 and CDR2 from the germline V gene are SGHRS and YFSETQ. The CDR3 runs to 15 residues. J gave up 4 bases and V 3 bases, and 5 bases lay outside the gene matches. This CDR3 reads CASSSSSGAYNEQFF. The DNA for the CDR3 is TGCGCCAGCAGCTCCTCTAGCGGGGCATACAATGAGCAGTTCTTC.

This chain links TRBV14 with TRBJ1-1; D is unresolved. The CDR3 extends over 16 amino acids. V was clipped by 5 bases and J by 0 bases, with 16 bases between them. Per germline, CDR1 SGHDN and CDR2 FVKESK. In DNA form, the CDR3 reads TGTGCCAGCAGCAAAGCGGGTACGCGAATGAACACTGAAGCTTTCTTT. Protein sequence: CASSKAGTRMNTEAFF. Full variable domain (missing parts from reference TRBV14 and TRBJ1-1): EAGVTQFPSHSVIEKGQTVTLRCDPISGHDNLYWYRRVMGKEIKFLLHFVKESKQDESGMPNNRFLAERTGGTYSTLKVQPAELEDSGVYFCASSKAGTRMNTEAFFGQGTRLTVV.